This T cell receptor (beta chain) is from a study of cytomegalovirus exposure and HLA in healthy donors. Concerning this clone itself: Its antigen remains unknown.

Findings and limits, study-wide: Later on, analysis showed that most CMV-associated TCR beta chains appeared to be HLA-restricted.

The PCR used 60 Vbeta and 13 Jbeta primers. Method: immunoSEQ multiplex PCR; TCRdb's copy keeps in-frame clones and lacks some. The top ten clones hold around 7% of a sample with about 79,000 clones, roughly two thirds of them seen once. Germline-derived CDR1 and CDR2 are WSHSY and SAAADI. This CDR3 has 14 amino acids. The V gene lost 3 bases and the J gene lost 1 base, with 10 bases spanning the gap. Sample: PBMCs. The source is a woman between 45 and 65 years old in good health and CMV-seropositive. The chain is built from TRBV10-2 and TRBJ2-7; D unclear. The CDR3 DNA reads as TGCGCCAGCAGTGATGCGGCCGGTTCCTACGAGCAGTACTTC. It codes for CASSDAAGSYEQYF.